Following are 25 T cell receptor beta chains from one sample sequenced in a study of blood T cell repertoires in COVID-19. Assay: immunoSEQ multiplex PCR; the TCRdb copy retains only in-frame clones and omits some. This sample has hundreds of thousands of clones, with 70% to 90% found just once. The sequencing sample was made of PBMCs or T cells enriched from blood (not recorded which). The receptors were gathered from an older woman who had recovered from COVID-19.

The table lists this clone with a count of one. CDR3 sequence: CASSVQGLSGDTQYF. The CDR3 nucleotides read TGTGCCAGCAGTGTCCAGGGGCTCTCAGGCGATACGCAGTATTTT. This chain uses TRBV2 with TRBJ2-3, with D perhaps matching TRBD1 (6 bases). V lost 4 bases, J lost 6 bases, and 17 bases lay in between. Germline V gene sequence: CDR1 SNHLY, CDR2 FYNNEI. The CDR3 runs 15 residues. Based on the CDR3 plus reference TRBV2 and TRBJ2-3, the full variable domain is EPEVTQTPSHQVTQMGQEVILRCVPISNHLYFYWYRQILGQKVEFLVSFYNNEISEKSEIFDDQFSVERPDGSNFTLKIRSTKLEDSAMYFCASSVQGLSGDTQYFGPGTRLTVL.

This chain connects TRBV12-5 to TRBJ1-5, with 11 bases aligning to TRBD1. Trimming cost V 7 bases and J 7 bases; bases outside gene matches: 9. This CDR3 comprises 15 residues. CDR1 is LGHNT, CDR2 FRNRAP, per germline. As DNA, the CDR3 is TGTGCTAGTGTTCCCGGACAGGGGGCTCGGCAGCCCCAGCATTTT. Translating gives CASVPGQGARQPQHF.

The genes are TRBV18 and TRBJ1-6; possibly TRBD1 for D (6 bases). The germline gives CDR1 KGHSH, CDR2 LQKENI. V lost 4 bases, J lost 0 bases, and 13 bases lay in between. This CDR3 has 17 amino acids. The CDR3 region is CASSQQGAGSYNSPLHF. The CDR3 DNA reads as TGTGCCAGCTCACAACAGGGTGCGGGCTCCTATAATTCACCCCTCCACTTT.

The chain recombines TRBV5-1 with TRBJ1-6, with a tentative D call TRBD1 (5 bases). The germline gives CDR1 SGHRS, CDR2 YFSETQ. The V end lost 0 bases, the J end lost 10 bases, and 23 bases lay between the germline ends. This CDR3 has 18 residues. CDR3 sequence reads: CASSLAEVGRARLSPLHF. CDR3 DNA sequence: TGCGCCAGCAGCTTGGCCGAAGTTGGCAGGGCTAGGCTCTCACCCCTCCACTTT.

The CDR3 region has the DNA TGTGCCAGCAGTGGACCGGGACATTCCGAGCAGTACGTC. The encoded protein is CASSGPGHSEQYV. J is TRBJ2-7 and V is TRBV27; a possible D gene is TRBD1 (6 bases). Germline V gives CDR1 MNHEY, CDR2 SMNVEV (reference sequence). The CDR3 has 13 amino acids. Trimming removed 5 bases from V and 6 bases from J, with 14 bases in between.

The chain couples TRBV5-1 to TRBJ1-5; D is unclear. Germline CDR1 is SGHRS and CDR2 is YFSETQ. The V end was cut by 1 base, the J end by 7 bases, with 12 bases between. The CDR3 extends over 14 amino acids. In DNA form, the CDR3 reads TGCGCCAGCAGCTTGTCAGGTCTTGGGCAGCCCCAGCATTTT. It specifies CASSLSGLGQPQHF.

J is TRBJ2-2 and V is TRBV10-3, with TRBD2 matching over 11 bases. CDR3 length equals 15 residues. The junction had 11 bases not matched to a gene; V was cut back by 10 bases and J by 7 bases. Germline-derived CDR1 and CDR2 are ENHRY and SYGVKD. The chain's CDR3 is CATLVAGGPNGELFF. CDR3 coding DNA: TGTGCCACTCTCGTAGCGGGGGGGCCGAACGGGGAGCTGTTTTTT.

The chain has TRBV10-2 and TRBJ1-1; D is possibly TRBD1 (6 bases). Germline CDR1 and CDR2: WSHSY and SAAADI. The CDR3 sequence is 13 residues long. V was clipped by 10 bases and J by 1 base, with 13 bases between them. The CDR3 sequence is CATFRGANTEAFF. CDR3 DNA: TGCGCCACTTTCAGGGGAGCGAACACTGAAGCTTTCTTT.

The chain couples TRBV7-2 to TRBJ1-6; D unclear. The CDR3 totals 14 residues. The germline V gene has CDR1 SGHTA and CDR2 FQGNSA. V lost 5 bases to trimming and J lost 5 bases, with 10 bases between them. The CDR3 DNA reads as TGTGCCAGCAGCGAGAGGTCCAATAATTCACCCCTCCACTTT. Translated, it gives CASSERSNNSPLHF.

The CDR3 DNA reads as TGTGCCAGCAGCGAGGAGGGTAATAGCAATCAGCCCCAGCATTTT. As protein: CASSEEGNSNQPQHF. The gene calls are TRBV9 and TRBJ1-5; D ambiguous. The CDR3 consists of 15 residues. In germline, CDR1 is SGDLS, CDR2 YYNGEE. Trimming removed 3 bases at V and 0 bases at J, with 10 bases between.

The chain combines TRBV6-5 with TRBJ1-2, with no clear D. The CDR3 has 14 amino acids. Germline assignment: CDR1 MNHEY and CDR2 SVGAGI. V gave up 2 bases and J gave up 0 bases, with 7 bases separating them. DNA for the CDR3: TGTGCCAGCAGTTACGCTAGAGCTAACTATGGCTACACCTTC. The encoded protein is CASSYARANYGYTF.

The chain combines TRBV9 with TRBJ1-4; no firm D call. V was pared by 0 bases and J by 5 bases, with 11 bases between. This CDR3 spans 15 amino acids. The V gene's germline CDR1 is SGDLS and CDR2 YYNGEE. CDR3 sequence: CASSVAHGLNEKLFF. CDR3 DNA sequence: TGTGCCAGCAGCGTAGCTCACGGTTTGAATGAAAAACTGTTTTTT.

The chain links TRBV2 to TRBJ1-2; possible D gene TRBD1, 5 bases. CDR3 length: 15 residues. Germline assignment: CDR1 SNHLY and CDR2 FYNNEI. V dropped 6 bases and J dropped 4 bases, with 18 bases sitting between them. The CDR3 sequence: CASRGQGMAGYGYTF. The DNA for the CDR3 is TGTGCCAGCAGGGGGCAGGGAATGGCCGGCTATGGCTACACCTTC. Filled out from reference TRBV2 and TRBJ1-2, the complete variable domain reads EPEVTQTPSHQVTQMGQEVILRCVPISNHLYFYWYRQILGQKVEFLVSFYNNEISEKSEIFDDQFSVERPDGSNFTLKIRSTKLEDSAMYFCASRGQGMAGYGYTFGSGTRLTVV.

This chain connects TRBV4-2 to TRBJ2-3; 9 bases are a match to TRBD2. The CDR3 contains 16 residues. The germline gives CDR1 LGHNA, CDR2 YNFKEQ. Unmatched junction bases numbered 5, after V lost 1 base and J lost 3 bases. The CDR3 region is CASSQVGGGATDTQYF. CDR3 sequence (DNA): TGTGCCAGCAGCCAAGTAGGCGGGGGGGCAACAGATACGCAGTATTTT.

The CDR3 nucleotides are TGTGCCAGCAGCTTGGTGACAGGGGGCATACTGTTTTTT. This encodes CASSLVTGGILFF. V usage is TRBV7-9 and J usage is TRBJ1-4, with 10 bases that match TRBD1. Germline assignment: CDR1 SEHNR and CDR2 FQNEAQ (reference sequence). V shed 3 bases, J shed 13 bases, and the junction held 5 bases outside the gene matches. This CDR3 contains 13 residues.

The rearrangement links TRBV11-3 to TRBJ2-1; D ambiguous. V lost 4 bases and J lost 6, with 13 bases in between. The CDR3 has 14 residues. Germline CDR1 reads SGHNT; CDR2 reads YENEEA. CDR3 sequence (DNA): TGTGCCAGCAGCTCCCCCTCGGTAAGCAATGAGCAGTTCTTC. Translation gives CASSSPSVSNEQFF.

As DNA, the CDR3 is TGTGCCATCAGTGAGAGGGGACAGGGGACAGATACGCAGTATTTT. This codes for CAISERGQGTDTQYF. The rearrangement joins TRBV10-3 to TRBJ2-3; TRBD1 matches at 10 bases. Germline lookup yields CDR1 ENHRY and CDR2 SYGVKD. This CDR3 has 15 residues. The junction had 2 bases not matched to a gene; V was cut back by 2 bases and J by 3 bases.

The J gene is TRBJ2-7, the V gene TRBV3-1 (or the pseudogene TRBV3-2); D is possibly TRBD1 (6 bases). Germline CDR1 and CDR2: LGHDT and YNNKEL (reference sequence). This CDR3 has 13 amino acids. V gave up 3 bases and J gave up 1 base, with 7 bases separating them. The DNA for the CDR3 is TGTGCCAGCAGCCACGGACAGTCCTACGAGCAGTACGTC. Its translation is CASSHGQSYEQYV.

The V call is TRBV18, the J call TRBJ1-6, with 7 bases lining up with TRBD1. The CDR3 runs 14 residues. With V trimmed by 3 bases and J by 9 bases, 5 bases remained unmatched. Germline V CDR1 and CDR2: KGHSH, LQKENI. Here the CDR3 DNA reads TGTGCCAGCTCACCGGGACAGAGGAGTTCACCCCTCCACTTT. Protein: CASSPGQRSSPLHF. The complete variable domain, with remaining parts taken from reference TRBV18 and TRBJ1-6, reads NAGVMQNPRHLVRRRGQEARLRCSPMKGHSHVYWYRQLPEEGLKFMVYLQKENIIDESGMPKERFSAEFPKEGPSILRIQQVVRGDSAAYFCASSPGQRSSPLHFGNGTRLTVT.

This rearrangement joins TRBV11-3 to TRBJ2-1, with a possible D match to TRBD2 (7 bases). CDR3 length equals 18 residues. Looked up from germline, CDR1 is SGHNT and CDR2 is YENEEA. V was clipped by 1 base and J by 4 bases, with 20 bases between them. As DNA, the CDR3 is TGTGCCAGCAGCTTAGTCCCCCCGGGCGGGGGCTGGTACAATGAGCAGTTCTTC. Translated, it gives CASSLVPPGGGWYNEQFF.

V and J are TRBV27 and TRBJ2-7; 9 positions agree with TRBD1. Germline V CDR1 and CDR2: MNHEY, SMNVEV (reference sequence). The CDR3 is made up of 15 amino acids. V dropped 2 bases and J dropped 6; count of bases not matched to a gene: 8. The CDR3 loop reads CASSLKGQGFREQYF. The CDR3 bases are TGTGCCAGCAGTTTAAAGGGACAGGGCTTCCGCGAGCAGTACTTC.

The genes are TRBV4-1 and TRBJ1-2, with 7 bases fitting TRBD1. Germline loops: CDR1 MGHRA, CDR2 YSYEKL. The CDR3 loop spans 18 amino acids. Unmatched junction bases numbered 14, after V lost 0 bases and J lost 4 bases. The CDR3 is CASSQDRSSGQALYGYTF. The DNA for the CDR3 is TGCGCCAGCAGCCAAGATCGCTCGTCAGGACAGGCGCTCTATGGCTACACCTTC.

The rearrangement joins TRBV5-1 to TRBJ2-2, with 10 bases lining up with TRBD2. J gave up 4 bases and V 0 bases, and 9 bases lay outside the gene matches. Germline V gene lookup returns CDR1 SGHRS and CDR2 YFSETQ. The CDR3 length is 18 residues. In DNA, the CDR3 is TGCGCCAGCAGCTTGGCCTTCGCTAGCGGGGGTGTCACCGGGGAGCTGTTTTTT. It yields the protein CASSLAFASGGVTGELFF.

This chain connects TRBV27 to TRBJ2-3, with 7 bases that match TRBD2. The CDR3 runs 17 residues. V was clipped by 1 base and J by 0 bases; unmatched bases: 7. Per the germline V gene, CDR1 is MNHEY and CDR2 is SMNVEV (reference sequence). CDR3: CASSLLGAGLSTDTQYF. The CDR3 nucleotides are TGTGCCAGCAGTTTATTAGGGGCGGGACTAAGCACAGATACGCAGTATTTT.

This sequence joins TRBV5-4 and TRBJ1-4; D perhaps matches TRBD1 (5 bases). The germline gives CDR1 SGHNT, CDR2 YYREEE (reference sequence). The CDR3 consists of 19 residues. Trimming stripped 4 bases from V and 5 bases from J, with 27 bases between. The CDR3 reads CASSRSLIDGAGLNEKLFF. The CDR3 nucleotides read TGTGCCAGCAGCCGATCCCTTATCGATGGGGCAGGGTTGAATGAAAAACTGTTTTTT.